This entry features one T cell receptor beta chain sequence. Its antigen is unknown. This CDR3 is built from 14 residues. Germline trimming cut 5 bases from V and 7 bases from J; bases unmatched to any gene: 10. CDR1 and CDR2 from the germline V gene are MNHEY and SVGEGT. This sample is drawn from a study of response to subunit inactivated influenza vaccine. Study conclusions and caveats: A suggestion made by the authors is that each seasonal influenza vaccination recruits few new T cells.

TCRdb re-called the RT-PCR reads with MiXCR, one entry per CDR3 protein. The sample yields about 530,000 distinct CDR3 sequences, around 11% seen once. The source is a man aged 45-65 years who received an inactivated influenza vaccine. The sample consisted of PBMCs from blood, taken on the day of vaccination. This chain connects TRBV6-2 or TRBV6-3 to TRBJ2-5; TRBD1 matches 7 bases. The CDR3 here is CASSPRQGLGTQYF. The CDR3 coding sequence is TGTGCCAGCAGTCCTCGACAGGGCCTTGGGACCCAGTACTTC.